This entry concerns a single T cell receptor (beta chain). The data were taken from a study of blood T cell repertoires in COVID-19. The data were produced by immunoSEQ multiplex PCR, yet TCRdb's version contains in-frame clones alone and is incomplete. The table shows about 310,000 clones, with approximately 88% occurring only once. Germline loops: CDR1 KGHSH, CDR2 LQKENI. CDR3 length equals 14 residues. The ends lost 5 bases at V and 5 bases at J; junction bases unmatched: 6. The receptor comes from a woman between 18 and 29 years old who had recovered from COVID-19. The sequenced sample consisted of PBMCs or T cells enriched from blood (not recorded which). The chain couples TRBV18 to TRBJ1-1; 9 nucleotides align to TRBD1. The CDR3 region has the DNA TGTGCCAGCTCAATAGGACAGGGGCAGACTGAAGCTTTCTTT. Translation gives CASSIGQGQTEAFF. Complete variable domain (other parts from reference TRBV18 and TRBJ1-1): NAGVMQNPRHLVRRRGQEARLRCSPMKGHSHVYWYRQLPEEGLKFMVYLQKENIIDESGMPKERFSAEFPKEGPSILRIQQVVRGDSAAYFCASSIGQGQTEAFFGQGTRLTVV.